This T cell receptor beta chain was identified during a study of cytomegalovirus exposure and HLA in healthy donors. The primer mix had 60 Vbeta and 13 Jbeta primers. The table came from immunoSEQ multiplex PCR; TCRdb's copy has only in-frame clones and leaves some out. The specimen's table records around 50,000 clones. The CDR3 length is 15 residues. CDR1 and CDR2 (germline): MGHRA, YSYEKL. V was shortened by 6 bases and J by 2 bases, with 16 bases between the two germline ends. The rearrangement uses TRBV4-1 and TRBJ2-5, with D tentatively TRBD2 (7 bases). The clonotype originates from a male donor in good health and CMV-seropositive. Source material: PBMCs. CDR3 bases: TGCGCCAGCAGGCTGGGGGGGGGCACTCAAGAGACCCAGTACTTC. This encodes CASRLGGGTQETQYF.